Shown below are 26 T cell receptor beta chains from a single sample sequenced in a study of glioma-infiltrating T cells. The iRepertoire nested amplicon-rescue multiplex PCR amplified TCR alpha and beta CDR3s from RNA. A single record per CDR3 protein comes from TCRdb applying MiXCR to the multiplex PCR reads. The sample includes 90,000 to 110,000 distinct CDR3 sequences, less than 30% of them seen just once. Specimen: glioma tissue, nonneoplastic brain tissue, or PBMCs (not recorded which). Every receptor here comes from a human donor with low-grade glioma or glioblastoma, undergoing nonglioma brain surgery, or in good health (not recorded which).

Concerning this clonotype: A much larger clone lies one base from this, so it may be a read error. The chain couples TRBV2 to TRBJ2-7; 8 bases agree with TRBD1. The germline V gene has CDR1 SNHLY and CDR2 FYNNEI. V lost 5 bases to trimming and J lost 3 bases; unmatched junction nucleotides: 9. The CDR3 is 15 amino acids. CDR3 in amino acids: CASSSQTGVIYEQYF. The CDR3 bases are TGTGCCAGCAGTTCTCAGACAGGGGTGATCTACGAGCAGTACTTC. Supplemented by reference TRBV2 and TRBJ2-7, the full variable domain reads EPEVTQTPSHQVTQMGQEVILRCVPISNHLYFYWYRQILGQKVEFLVSFYNNEISEKSEIFDDQFSVERPDGSNFTLKIRSTKLEDSAMYFCASSSQTGVIYEQYFGPGTRLTVT.

In this sample, this clonotype turned up many times. The chain links TRBV7-2 to TRBJ1-2; D is undetermined. The V end was cut by 2 bases, the J end by 5 bases, with 9 bases between. CDR1 is SGHTA, CDR2 FQGNSA, per germline. CDR3 length equals 13 residues. The CDR3 spells CASSLQQNYGYTF. The CDR3 DNA sequence: TGTGCCAGCAGCTTACAACAGAATTATGGCTACACCTTC.

There are many counts of this clonotype. This chain connects TRBV5-1 to TRBJ2-7; 9 bases line up with TRBD2. Per the germline V gene, CDR1 is SGHRS and CDR2 is YFSETQ. V trimming: 5 bases; J trimming: 5 bases; junction bases outside the gene matches: 8. This CDR3 is built from 14 residues. As DNA, the CDR3 is TGCGCCAGCAGTAGAGCGGGAGGAGGGGACGAGCAGTACTTC. Its protein is CASSRAGGGDEQYF.

Turning to this clonotype: It may be a read error: a sequence one base away is much more abundant. A read error is likely, as this CDR3 ends without the conserved phenylalanine or tryptophan. V usage is TRBV18 and J usage is TRBJ1-1; maybe TRBD1 (5 bases). Germline V gene lookup returns CDR1 KGHSH and CDR2 LQKENI. V lost 3 bases to trimming and J lost 0 bases, with 11 bases between them. This CDR3 comprises 15 residues. The CDR3 loop reads CASSPGGTVNTEAFL. The DNA of the CDR3 is TGTGCCAGCTCACCGGGGGGGACGGTGAACACTGAAGCTTTCTTA.

There are many counts of this clonotype. The chain carries TRBV20-1 and TRBJ2-3, with 10 bases fitting TRBD1. V gave up 5 bases and J gave up 3 bases; unmatched junction bases: 8. This CDR3 region has 15 residues. Per germline, CDR1 DFQATT and CDR2 SNEGSKA (reference sequence). DNA of the CDR3: TGCAGTGCTTATCCGGGACAGGGGCGTACAGATACGCAGTATTTT. This translates into CSAYPGQGRTDTQYF.

The gene calls are TRBV2 and TRBJ2-1, with D maybe TRBD1 (6 bases). This CDR3 region has 18 residues. V was cut by 2 bases and J by 4 bases, with 21 bases left in between. The germline V gene has CDR1 SNHLY and CDR2 FYNNEI. The CDR3 DNA reads TGTGCCAGCAGTGAATGGGCAGGGGCGATCGATCGTTACAATGAGCAGTTCTTC. Encoded protein: CASSEWAGAIDRYNEQFF.

This clonotype occurred many times. The chain uses TRBV7-6 and TRBJ1-1; D call uncertain. V was shortened by 2 bases and J by 7 bases, with 11 bases between the two germline ends. Looked up from germline, CDR1 is SGHVS and CDR2 is FNYEAQ. The CDR3 covers 13 residues. The CDR3 spells CASSLSRHYEAFF. CDR3 coding DNA: TGTGCCAGCAGCTTATCTCGGCATTATGAAGCTTTCTTT.

In this sample, this clonotype turned up once. V gene TRBV28 combines with J gene TRBJ1-1; D not certain. The germline gives CDR1 MDHEN, CDR2 SYDVKM. Trimming pared 11 bases from V and 1 base from J, leaving 23 bases between. The CDR3 spans 16 residues. The CDR3 nucleotides read TGTGCCCTCAGTTCTGCGTGGGCCGCGAGGAACACTGAAGCTTTCTTT. Protein: CALSSAWAARNTEAFF.

As regards this clonotype: It may be a read error: a sequence one base away is much more abundant. The chain joins TRBV5-1 to TRBJ1-1; maybe TRBD1 (5 bases). Germline V gene data show CDR1 as SGHRS and CDR2 as YFSETQ. The CDR3 runs to 13 residues. Here the CDR3 reads CASSLKVDTKAFF. In DNA form, the CDR3 reads TGCGCCAGCAGCTTGAAGGTGGACACTAAAGCTTTCTTT. Together with reference TRBV5-1 and TRBJ1-1, the CDR3 gives the full variable domain: KAGVTQTPRYLIKTRGQQVTLSCSPISGHRSVSWYQQTPGQGLQFLFEYFSETQRNKGNFPGRFSGRQFSNSRSEMNVSTLELGDSALYLCASSLKVDTKAFFGQGTRLTVV.

This clonotype was recorded at least ten times. The chain is built from TRBV7-2 and TRBJ2-5; D is unresolved. The CDR3 has 14 amino acids. Germline CDR1 SGHTA, CDR2 FQGNSA. Trimming removed 2 bases from V and 4 bases from J, with 11 bases in between. The CDR3 region is CASSLNWQGETQYF. The DNA of the CDR3 is TGTGCCAGCAGCTTAAATTGGCAAGGAGAGACCCAGTACTTC.

Many counts were recorded for this clonotype. The chain joins TRBV10-2 to TRBJ2-7, with D perhaps matching TRBD1 (5 bases). The CDR3 is 15 amino acids. The ends were cut back, 0 bases at V and 0 bases at J, with 9 bases in the middle. Germline loops: CDR1 WSHSY, CDR2 SAAADI. CDR3 in amino acids: CASSESETVSYEQYF. The CDR3 bases are TGCGCCAGCAGTGAGTCCGAGACAGTCTCCTACGAGCAGTACTTC.

The chain couples TRBV11-2 to TRBJ2-1; D perhaps matches TRBD2 (6 bases). Germline CDR1 and CDR2: SGHAT and FQNNGV. The CDR3 contains 16 residues. Trimming shortened V by 0 bases and J by 4 bases, and 13 bases separated the two germline ends. The CDR3 nucleotides read TGTGCCAGCAGCTTAGATTCGCTGGCGGGATACAATGAGCAGTTCTTC. Protein sequence: CASSLDSLAGYNEQFF.

Regarding this clonotype: One base away lies a much larger clone, so this may be a sequencing read error. This chain connects TRBV4-1 to TRBJ1-5; a weak D match, TRBD2 (5 bases). The DNA end is a closer match to TRBJ2-3, so the J assignment may be wrong. CDR3 length equals 17 residues. The germline V gene encodes CDR1 MGHRA and CDR2 YSYEKL. CDR3 coding DNA: TGCGCCAGCAGCCAAGGCGGAGGATTTTATAGCAATCAGCCCCAGTATTTT. Protein: CASSQGGGFYSNQPQYF.

This clonotype occurred many times. The chain combines TRBV28 with TRBJ2-7; D is ambiguous. V was trimmed by 6 bases and J by 0 bases, leaving 6 bases between them. Germline values: CDR1 MDHEN, CDR2 SYDVKM. This CDR3 comprises 12 residues. The CDR3 is CASSPFSYEQYF. DNA for the CDR3: TGTGCCAGCAGCCCCTTCTCCTACGAGCAGTACTTC.

This clonotype was detected ten times or more. This rearrangement joins TRBV28 to TRBJ2-1; 15 bases match TRBD2. Germline V gene sequence: CDR1 MDHEN, CDR2 SYDVKM. V gave up 5 bases and J gave up 2 bases; unmatched junction bases: 10. CDR3 length: 19 residues. CDR3 residues: CASSIGGGLAGGAYNEQFF. CDR3 in DNA: TGTGCCAGCAGTATAGGCGGGGGACTAGCGGGAGGAGCCTACAATGAGCAGTTCTTC.

This clonotype has a count of ten or more. The chain couples TRBV28 to TRBJ2-1; 7 bases map to TRBD1. Germline CDR1 is MDHEN and CDR2 is SYDVKM. The CDR3 extends over 16 amino acids. J lost 2 bases, V lost 5 bases, and 9 bases had no gene match. The CDR3 loop is CASSLPDRDPYNEQFF. The DNA for the CDR3 is TGTGCCAGCAGTCTCCCCGACAGGGACCCCTACAATGAGCAGTTCTTC.

This clonotype was picked up many times. The gene calls are TRBV7-3 and TRBJ1-1; D not certain. The CDR3 covers 14 residues. V was trimmed by 0 bases and J by 4 bases, leaving 9 bases between them. Germline CDR1 and CDR2: SGHTA and FQGTGA. CDR3 sequence reads: CASSLTLGITEAFF. DNA of the CDR3: TGTGCCAGCAGCTTAACGTTAGGTATCACTGAAGCTTTCTTT.

This clonotype was counted ten times or more. The chain uses TRBV2 and TRBJ2-2; the match to TRBD2 covers 7 bases. Germline V gene data show CDR1 as SNHLY and CDR2 as FYNNEI. The CDR3 consists of 13 residues. V shed 5 bases and J 7 bases; nucleotides not matched to a gene: 4. CDR3: CASSLGGSGELFF. In nucleotides, the CDR3 is TGTGCCAGCAGTCTCGGGGGGAGCGGGGAGCTGTTTTTT.

This clonotype was counted ten times or more. The V and J genes are TRBV27 and TRBJ1-2; D is undetermined. CDR1 is MNHEY, CDR2 SMNVEV, per germline (reference sequence). This CDR3 has 15 amino acids. Trimming removed 0 bases from V and 6 bases from J, with 14 bases in between. The CDR3: CASSLSVGLLNGYTF. CDR3 nucleotides: TGTGCCAGCAGTTTATCCGTCGGTCTGTTGAATGGCTACACCTTC.

Points on this clonotype: A much larger clone sits a single nucleotide away, making a read error possible. Since no conserved phenylalanine or tryptophan closes the CDR3, a read error is the likely cause. J is TRBJ2-7 and V is TRBV5-4; the D call may be TRBD1 or TRBD2 (6 bases each). Looked up from germline, CDR1 is SGHNT and CDR2 is YYREEE (reference sequence). The V gene lost 0 bases and the J gene lost 3 bases, with 13 bases spanning the gap. The CDR3 has 15 amino acids. The CDR3 coding sequence is TGTGCCAGCAGCTTGGATGGGGGGCGAGGCTACGAGCAGTACCTC. Protein: CASSLDGGRGYEQYL.

The sample holds many counts of this clonotype. This chain links TRBV20-1 with TRBJ1-1; D is perhaps TRBD1 (5 bases). V was shortened by 2 bases and J by 1 base, with 14 bases between the two germline ends. Looked up from germline, CDR1 is DFQATT and CDR2 is SNEGSKA (reference sequence). CDR3 length equals 15 residues. The CDR3: CSARNAGSTNTEAFF. The DNA for the CDR3 is TGCAGTGCTAGAAACGCAGGGTCAACGAACACTGAAGCTTTCTTT.

This clonotype was seen ten or more times. This chain joins TRBV27 and TRBJ2-7, with a weak D call TRBD1 (6 bases). The germline V and J ends were trimmed by 3 bases and 5 bases, with 11 bases remaining between them. CDR3 length: 13 amino acids. Germline V gene sequence: CDR1 MNHEY, CDR2 SMNVEV (reference sequence). The CDR3 DNA is TGTGCCAGCAGTTTCCTAACAGGGAACGAGCAGTACTTC. This codes for CASSFLTGNEQYF.

This clonotype has ten or more counts. The CDR3 loop is CASSSDLEQYF. In DNA, the CDR3 is TGTGCCAGCAGCTCGGACCTAGAGCAGTACTTC. J is TRBJ2-7 and V is TRBV7-6; D is unclear. The V gene lost 4 bases and the J gene lost 7 bases, with 8 bases spanning the gap. The CDR3 has 11 residues. Looked up from germline, CDR1 is SGHVS and CDR2 is FNYEAQ.

This clonotype was recorded at least ten times. The CDR3 loop is CSAPLLWDGIDEQYF. CDR3 nucleotide sequence: TGCAGTGCACCTCTCCTATGGGATGGAATCGACGAGCAGTACTTC. The V gene is TRBV20-1, the J gene TRBJ2-7; D call uncertain. The CDR3 is made up of 15 amino acids. V was pared by 6 bases and J by 5 bases, with 23 bases between. Per the germline V gene, CDR1 is DFQATT and CDR2 is SNEGSKA (reference sequence).

The table lists this clonotype with many counts. V usage is TRBV7-9 and J usage is TRBJ2-7; the match to TRBD1 covers 10 bases. This CDR3 has 15 residues. CDR1 and CDR2 (germline): SEHNR, FQNEAQ (reference sequence). Trimming removed 5 bases from V and 7 bases from J; junction bases left unmatched: 11. This CDR3 reads CASSISGTGAREQYF. The DNA of the CDR3 is TGTGCCAGCAGCATTTCCGGGACAGGGGCGCGGGAGCAGTACTTC.

In this sample, this clonotype turned up many times. The chain joins TRBV7-9 to TRBJ2-5; D is perhaps TRBD1 (8 bases). V was clipped by 3 bases and J by 5 bases, with 19 bases between them. CDR1 is SEHNR and CDR2 is FQNEAQ in the germline V gene (reference sequence). The CDR3 length is 16 residues. The CDR3 spells CASSFLTGAGVETQYF. In nucleotides, the CDR3 is TGTGCCAGCAGCTTCTTGACAGGGGCGGGAGTCGAGACCCAGTACTTC. The whole variable domain, filled in from reference TRBV7-9 and TRBJ2-5, reads DTGVSQNPRHKITKRGQNVTFRCDPISEHNRLYWYRQTLGQGPEFLTYFQNEAQLEKSRLLSDRFSAERPKGSFSTLEIQRTEQGDSAMYLCASSFLTGAGVETQYFGPGTRLLVL.